This record looks at one T cell receptor (beta chain) sequence and its context. TCRdb keeps only in-frame clones here, not all; method: immunoSEQ multiplex PCR. The data hold roughly 350,000 clones, with roughly 90% observed a single time. The data derive from a study of blood T cell repertoires in COVID-19. The germline V gene has CDR1 LGHDT and CDR2 YNNKEL (reference sequence). The CDR3 sequence is 15 residues long. V lost 6 bases and J lost 2; bases outside the gene matches: 6. This clonotype originated in a woman aged 25-40 years who had recovered from COVID-19. Sequenced: PBMCs or T cells enriched from blood (not recorded which). J is TRBJ2-2 and V is TRBV3-1 (or the pseudogene TRBV3-2); 7 bases are a match to TRBD2. CDR3 nucleotide sequence: TGTGCCAGCAGTACGACTAGCCTAAACACCGGGGAGCTGTTTTTT. It translates to CASSTTSLNTGELFF.